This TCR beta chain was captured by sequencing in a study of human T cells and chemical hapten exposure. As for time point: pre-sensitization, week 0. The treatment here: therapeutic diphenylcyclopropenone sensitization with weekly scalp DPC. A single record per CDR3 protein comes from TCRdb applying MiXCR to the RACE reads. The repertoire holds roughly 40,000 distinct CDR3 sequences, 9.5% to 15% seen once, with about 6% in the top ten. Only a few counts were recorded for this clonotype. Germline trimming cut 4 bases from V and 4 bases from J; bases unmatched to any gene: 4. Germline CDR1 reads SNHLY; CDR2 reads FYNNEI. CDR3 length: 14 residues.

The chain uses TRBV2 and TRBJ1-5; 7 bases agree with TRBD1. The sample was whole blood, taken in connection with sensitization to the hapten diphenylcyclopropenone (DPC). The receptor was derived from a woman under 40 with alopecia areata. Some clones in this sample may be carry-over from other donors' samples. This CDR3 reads CASSVRDRNQPQHF. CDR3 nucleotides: TGTGCCAGCAGTGTAAGGGACAGAAATCAGCCCCAGCATTTT. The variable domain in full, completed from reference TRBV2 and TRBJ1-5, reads EPEVTQTPSHQVTQMGQEVILRCVPISNHLYFYWYRQILGQKVEFLVSFYNNEISEKSEIFDDQFSVERPDGSNFTLKIRSTKLEDSAMYFCASSVRDRNQPQHFGDGTRLSIL.